This T cell receptor beta chain was captured in a study of beta chain features in type 1 diabetes. Overall study: Across the samples, approximately 98,000,000 sorted cells were examined in total. Study-wide points: Cells expressing TCR highly could be over-represented by cDNA sequencing.

Of the isolated RNA, all was reverse transcribed, and so the sequenced material was expressed TCRB transcripts. Some clones are missing from TCRdb's copy, which holds only in-frame ones; the method was immunoSEQ multiplex PCR. The sample has about 150,000 clones, 11% seen once. This clone was counted between two and nine times. What it binds is not known. The authors obtained over 95% purity in all sorted populations. Trimming shortened V by 4 bases and J by 9 bases, and 10 bases separated the two germline ends. Per the germline V gene, CDR1 is MNHEY and CDR2 is SVGAGI. The CDR3 spans 12 residues. The sample comprised central memory CD4+ T cells from blood. The clonotype originates from a young man in good health. This chain uses TRBV6-5 with TRBJ2-1, with D unclear. This chain's CDR3 is CASSSSGVEQFF. The CDR3 DNA is TGTGCCAGCAGTTCCTCGGGTGTTGAGCAGTTCTTC.